The clone carrying this T cell receptor (beta chain) was observed at least ten times. Time point meaning: patch test 3, about 24 weeks after DPC sensitization. Documented treatment: therapeutic diphenylcyclopropenone sensitization with weekly scalp DPC. One entry per CDR3 protein, called by TCRdb with MiXCR from the RACE reads. The sample shows about 160,000 distinct CDR3 sequences, roughly 26% of them seen only once. The source of the sample is a study of human T cells and chemical hapten exposure. The source was whole blood, collected in connection with sensitization to the hapten diphenylcyclopropenone (DPC). This clonotype was obtained from a woman aged 18 to 35 with alopecia areata. Some clones in this sample may be carry-over from other donors' samples.

The CDR3 reads CASSPRANYEQYF. The CDR3 nucleotides are TGTGCCAGCAGCCCCCGGGCCAACTACGAGCAGTACTTC. This chain links TRBV7-3 with TRBJ2-7, with unresolved D. CDR1 is SGHTA and CDR2 is FQGTGA in the germline V gene. The V end lost 5 bases, the J end lost 3 bases, and 11 bases lay between the germline ends. The length of the CDR3 is 13 residues.